The 20 T cell receptor beta chains below come from one sample, sequenced in a study of cytomegalovirus exposure and HLA in healthy donors. Primers for the PCR totalled 60 Vbeta and 13 Jbeta. The data were produced by immunoSEQ multiplex PCR, yet TCRdb's version contains in-frame clones alone and is incomplete. The sample spans fewer than 150,000 clones; the ten largest clones claim around 3.6%. Sequenced: PBMCs. The receptors originated from a man between 18 and 35 years old in good health and CMV-seronegative.

The J gene is TRBJ2-7, the V gene TRBV6-5, with 9 bases identical to TRBD2. With 3 bases clipped from V and 6 bases from J, the junction kept 0 bases outside the gene matches. This CDR3 region has 12 residues. From germline, CDR1 is MNHEY and CDR2 SVGAGI. In DNA form, the CDR3 reads TGTGCCAGCAGTTATAGCGGGAGCGAGCAGTACTTC. Translation: CASSYSGSEQYF.

The chain employs TRBV9 and TRBJ2-5, with D maybe TRBD2 (6 bases). In germline, CDR1 is SGDLS, CDR2 YYNGEE. Trimming cost V 4 bases and J 2 bases, with 18 bases left between them. The length of the CDR3 is 16 residues. The CDR3 region is CASSPERAGRQETQYF. The DNA for the CDR3 is TGTGCCAGCAGCCCAGAGAGGGCGGGAAGACAAGAGACCCAGTACTTC. Full variable domain (remainder filled in from reference TRBV9 and TRBJ2-5): DSGVTQTPKHLITATGQRVTLRCSPRSGDLSVYWYQQSLDQGLQFLIQYYNGEERAKGNILERFSAQQFPDLHSELNLSSLELGDSALYFCASSPERAGRQETQYFGPGTRLLVL.

The chain is built from TRBV10-1 and TRBJ2-3, with 8 bases fitting TRBD2. The V segment lost 1 base and the J segment 3 bases; nucleotides outside the gene matches: 9. Germline V lookup: CDR1 WNHNN, CDR2 SYGVQD (reference sequence). The CDR3 loop spans 17 amino acids. DNA for the CDR3: TGCGCCAGCAGTGAGTTCGGTCGGGAGGGCGGAACAGATACGCAGTATTTT. Translating gives CASSEFGREGGTDTQYF.

The chain combines TRBV29-1 with TRBJ2-5; 7 nucleotides line up with TRBD2. CDR3 length: 13 residues. Germline-derived CDR1 and CDR2 are SQVTM and ANQGSEA. Trimming removed 3 bases from V and 5 bases from J; junction bases left unmatched: 6. CDR3 DNA sequence: TGCAGCGTTGACTTCGCCGGGGGGGAGACCCAGTACTTC. As protein: CSVDFAGGETQYF.

The CDR3 DNA follows: TGTGCCAGCTCCCTAGCGGGAGATATCGATGAGCAGTTCTTC. It specifies CASSLAGDIDEQFF. The chain combines TRBV7-6 with TRBJ2-1; TRBD2 matches at 10 bases. The length of the CDR3 is 14 residues. CDR1 and CDR2 (germline): SGHVS, FNYEAQ. The junction had 9 bases not matched to a gene; V was cut back by 8 bases and J by 8 bases.

Here the CDR3 DNA reads TGCGCCAGCAGCTCCCGTGCAACTAATGAAAAACTGTTTTTT. Translated, it gives CASSSRATNEKLFF. The chain links TRBV5-1 to TRBJ1-4; D remains unclear. V was cut by 3 bases and J by 0 bases, with 6 bases left in between. There are 14 residues in the CDR3. Per germline, CDR1 SGHRS and CDR2 YFSETQ.

The chain links TRBV6-5 to TRBJ1-1; D remains unclear. The V end lost 5 bases, the J end lost 2 bases, and 6 bases lay between the germline ends. The germline CDR1 and CDR2 sequences are MNHEY and SVGAGI. This CDR3 region has 12 residues. The CDR3 protein is CASSKTNTEAFF. The CDR3 nucleotides are TGTGCCAGCAGTAAAACAAACACTGAAGCTTTCTTT.

The genes are TRBV6-5 and TRBJ2-5, with 8 bases that match TRBD2. With V trimmed by 4 bases and J by 4 bases, 11 bases remained unmatched. The CDR3 totals 16 residues. CDR1 and CDR2 from the germline V gene are MNHEY and SVGAGI. The CDR3 DNA follows: TGTGCCAGCAGTTTTTCAGGCCGGGAGGGGAGAGAGACCCAGTACTTC. This codes for CASSFSGREGRETQYF.

J is TRBJ2-2 and V is TRBV15, with D perhaps TRBD1 (6 bases). The CDR3 is made up of 15 amino acids. Deletions cut 0 bases from V and 4 bases from J, with 9 bases between. The germline CDR1 and CDR2 sequences are LNHNV and YYDKDF (reference sequence). For the CDR3, the DNA is TGTGCCACCAGCAGAGATGTGGGGGCCACCGGGGAGCTGTTTTTT. Protein: CATSRDVGATGELFF.

The DNA for the CDR3 is TGTGCCAGCAGCTTGACAACCTCTGGGGCCAACGTCCTGACTTTC. The encoded protein is CASSLTTSGANVLTF. The chain employs TRBV5-5 and TRBJ2-6; D is ambiguous. This CDR3 is built from 15 residues. Germline CDR1 and CDR2: SGHKS and YYEKEE (reference sequence). V was shortened by 1 base and J by 0 bases, with 5 bases between the two germline ends.

The chain has TRBV7-9 and TRBJ2-7, with a possible D match to TRBD2 (6 bases). The CDR3 runs to 13 residues. Germline CDR1 SEHNR, CDR2 FQNEAQ (reference sequence). The germline V and J ends were trimmed by 3 bases and 3 bases, with 9 bases remaining between them. The CDR3 DNA is TGTGCCAGCAGCTTCGGGACTCTCTACGAGCAGTACTTC. Its protein is CASSFGTLYEQYF.

The chain combines TRBV7-3 with TRBJ2-7; possible D gene TRBD1, 6 bases. Trimming removed 5 bases from V and 6 bases from J, with 11 bases in between. CDR3 size: 12 residues. CDR1 and CDR2 (germline): SGHTA, FQGTGA. Here the CDR3 reads CASSKQGSEQYF. The CDR3 nucleotides read TGTGCCAGCAGCAAACAGGGATCCGAGCAGTACTTC.

The chain employs TRBV19 and TRBJ2-2, with 7 bases lining up with TRBD1. The CDR3 spans 17 residues. V lost 3 bases, J lost 5 bases, and 12 bases stayed unmatched. Germline V lookup: CDR1 LNHDA, CDR2 SQIVND (reference sequence). The CDR3, as DNA: TGTGCCAGTAGTATTACCCCGGGACAGAGACAGACCGGGGAGCTGTTTTTT. Residues: CASSITPGQRQTGELFF.

V usage is TRBV5-1 and J usage is TRBJ1-4; 11 nucleotides align to TRBD1. This CDR3 contains 16 residues. Germline CDR1 reads SGHRS; CDR2 reads YFSETQ. With V trimmed by 3 bases and J by 4 bases, 5 bases remained unmatched. In DNA form, the CDR3 reads TGCGCCAGCAGCTGGACAGGGGGCGCCGGTAATGAAAAACTGTTTTTT. It translates to CASSWTGGAGNEKLFF.

The chain is built from TRBV19 and TRBJ1-1; the D gene is possibly TRBD1 (5 bases). Trimming stripped 6 bases from V and 1 base from J, with 24 bases between. The CDR3 covers 18 residues. Per germline, CDR1 LNHDA and CDR2 SQIVND (reference sequence). CDR3 coding DNA: TGTGCCAGTAGACGACGAGCAATACGGGGGGTGGGGAACACTGAAGCTTTCTTT. This encodes CASRRRAIRGVGNTEAFF.

Here the CDR3 DNA reads TGTGCCAGCAGGGTAGCGGGGGGCAGGAATGAGCAGTTCTTC. It translates to CASRVAGGRNEQFF. The chain employs TRBV2 and TRBJ2-1, with TRBD2 matching over 10 bases. Looked up from germline, CDR1 is SNHLY and CDR2 is FYNNEI. CDR3 length: 14 amino acids. With V trimmed by 6 bases and J by 7 bases, 6 bases remained unmatched. Full variable domain (outside the CDR3, taken from reference TRBV2 and TRBJ2-1): EPEVTQTPSHQVTQMGQEVILRCVPISNHLYFYWYRQILGQKVEFLVSFYNNEISEKSEIFDDQFSVERPDGSNFTLKIRSTKLEDSAMYFCASRVAGGRNEQFFGPGTRLTVL.

V gene TRBV5-1 combines with J gene TRBJ1-2, with D uncertain. The CDR3 is 13 amino acids. Per germline, CDR1 SGHRS and CDR2 YFSETQ. The V end lost 2 bases, the J end lost 6 bases, and 11 bases lay between the germline ends. The CDR3 region has the DNA TGCGCCAGCAGCTTAGTAGCGGTAGATGGCTACACCTTC. Protein sequence: CASSLVAVDGYTF.

This chain joins TRBV5-4 and TRBJ2-7, with 7 bases identical to TRBD2. The CDR3 runs 14 residues. Germline V gene lookup returns CDR1 SGHNT and CDR2 YYREEE (reference sequence). The junction had 1 base not matched to a gene; V was cut back by 0 bases and J by 1 base. CDR3 DNA: TGTGCCAGCAGCTTGGAGCGGGAATCCTACGAGCAGTACTTC. It encodes CASSLERESYEQYF.

The V gene is TRBV11-2, the J gene TRBJ2-5, with D perhaps TRBD1 (5 bases). The germline CDR1 and CDR2 sequences are SGHAT and FQNNGV. This CDR3 has 13 residues. Trimming cost V 1 base and J 9 bases, with 12 bases left between them. The DNA of the CDR3 is TGTGCCAGCAGCTTAGCAGGGAAGGGTCCCCAGTACTTC. It yields the protein CASSLAGKGPQYF.

The chain has TRBV5-6 and TRBJ2-1; D not certain. Trimming removed 0 bases from V and 4 bases from J, with 5 bases in between. CDR1 and CDR2 from the germline V gene are SGHDT and YYEEEE. There are 13 residues in the CDR3. CDR3 bases: TGTGCCAGCAGCTTGGGGGCGTACAATGAGCAGTTCTTC. This sequence encodes CASSLGAYNEQFF. Based on the CDR3 plus reference TRBV5-6 and TRBJ2-1, the full variable domain is DAGVTQSPTHLIKTRGQQVTLRCSPKSGHDTVSWYQQALGQGPQFIFQYYEEEERQRGNFPDRFSGHQFPNYSSELNVNALLLGDSALYLCASSLGAYNEQFFGPGTRLTVL.